The rows below give T cell receptor beta chains drawn from one sample of a study of PD-1 blockade in classical Hodgkin lymphoma. Data came from immunoSEQ multiplex PCR; TCRdb stores just in-frame clones and leaves some out. The table shows approximately 65,000 clones, with roughly nine tenths occurring only once. Here the sequenced sample was peripheral blood mononuclear cells (PBMCs), taken before the fourth cycle of nivolumab. These receptors were obtained from a human donor with classical Hodgkin lymphoma. The CDR3 runs from the conserved cysteine through the conserved F or W. A D gene is named only where the DNA matches it firmly. Only part of the rows carry a size: once, few, many, or a class if the clone is expanded.

>TRBJ1-2|TRBV5-4|11|once|TRBD1
CANQGAHGYTF
TGTGCCAACCAGGGGGCCCATGGCTACACCTTC
>TRBJ1-5|TRBV4-1|13|NA|NA
CASSQFHDQPQHF
TGCGCCAGCAGCCAATTCCACGACCAGCCCCAGCATTTT
>TRBJ2-5|TRBV5-4|16|NA|NA
CASRKEGRGYQETQYF
TGTGCCAGCAGGAAGGAGGGGAGGGGGTACCAAGAGACCCAGTACTTC
>TRBJ2-5|TRBV5-5|20|once|TRBD2
CASSPEGWTQDFGGRETQYF
TGTGCCAGCAGCCCAGAGGGTTGGACCCAGGACTTTGGCGGGAGGGAGACCCAGTACTTC
>TRBJ1-4|TRBV27|18|once|NA
CASSPYIPSRQGVEKLFF
TGTGCCAGCAGCCCCTACATACCTTCTAGGCAGGGCGTTGAAAAACTGTTTTTT
>TRBJ2-1|TRBV9|15|few|NA
CASSVEASEYNEQFF
TGTGCCAGCAGCGTAGAGGCTAGCGAGTACAATGAGCAGTTCTTC
>TRBJ1-2|TRBV19|15|NA|TRBD1
CASSSPGQLNYGYTF
TGTGCCAGTAGTTCACCGGGACAGCTTAACTATGGCTACACCTTC
>TRBJ1-5|TRBV5-1|13|NA|TRBD1
CASSTGGGQPQHF
TGCGCCAGCAGCACAGGGGGGGGACAGCCCCAGCATTTT
>TRBJ2-5|TRBV18|15|NA|TRBD2
CASSRDGGGQETQYF
TGTGCCAGCTCACGAGATGGGGGGGGCCAAGAGACCCAGTACTTC
>TRBJ2-5|TRBV15|15|NA|TRBD1
CATSDQGAPGETQYF
TGTGCCACCAGCGATCAGGGGGCGCCGGGCGAGACCCAGTACTTC
>TRBJ2-1|TRBV7-9|14|NA|TRBD1
CASSDTRQGNEQFF
TGTGCCAGCAGCGATACACGACAGGGAAATGAGCAGTTCTTC
>TRBJ2-5|TRBV11-2|18|NA|TRBD1
CASSLVRTGEMGQETQYF
TGTGCCAGCAGCTTAGTTAGGACAGGGGAAATGGGTCAAGAGACCCAGTACTTC
>TRBJ2-7|TRBV5-4|14|once|NA
CASSIRDNGYEQYF
TGTGCCAGCAGCATCCGGGACAATGGCTACGAGCAGTACTTC
>TRBJ2-1|TRBV2|13|NA|NA
CASSRDKYNEQFF
TGTGCCAGCAGCAGGGACAAATACAATGAGCAGTTCTTC
>TRBJ2-5|TRBV4-2|12|NA|NA
CASSQGDQTQYF
TGTGCCAGCAGCCAAGGGGATCAGACCCAGTACTTC
>TRBJ2-3|TRBV11-1|15|NA|NA
CASSFWRSSTDTQYF
TGTGCCAGCAGCTTCTGGAGATCTAGCACAGATACGCAGTATTTT
>TRBJ1-2|TRBV2|13|NA|NA
CASSEDRLYGYTF
TGTGCCAGCAGTGAAGACAGACTCTATGGCTACACCTTC
>TRBJ2-5|TRBV9|14|NA|NA
CASSVGRVTETQYF
TGTGCCAGCAGCGTAGGAAGGGTCACAGAGACCCAGTACTTC
>TRBJ1-2|TRBV7-2|15|once|NA
CASSPPGLGNYGYTF
TGTGCCAGCAGCCCCCCGGGATTGGGTAACTATGGCTACACCTTC
>TRBJ2-1|TRBV4-2|17|NA|TRBD2
CASSQELRGLYLNEQFF
TGTGCCAGCAGCCAAGAGCTAAGGGGACTATACCTAAATGAGCAGTTCTTC